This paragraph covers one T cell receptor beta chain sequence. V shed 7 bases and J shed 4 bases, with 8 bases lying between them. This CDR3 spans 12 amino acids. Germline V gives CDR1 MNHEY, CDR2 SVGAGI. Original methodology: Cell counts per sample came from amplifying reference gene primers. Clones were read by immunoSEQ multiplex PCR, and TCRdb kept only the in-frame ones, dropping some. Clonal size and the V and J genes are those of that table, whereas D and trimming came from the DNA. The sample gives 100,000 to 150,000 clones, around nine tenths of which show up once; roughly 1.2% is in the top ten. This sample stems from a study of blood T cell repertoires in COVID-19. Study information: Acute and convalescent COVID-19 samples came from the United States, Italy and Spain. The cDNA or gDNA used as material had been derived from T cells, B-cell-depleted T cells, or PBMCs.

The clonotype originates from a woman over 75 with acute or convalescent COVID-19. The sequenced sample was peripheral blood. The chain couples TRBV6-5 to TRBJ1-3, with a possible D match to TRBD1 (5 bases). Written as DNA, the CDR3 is TGTGCCAGCACTCGGACAGGAAACACCATATATTTT. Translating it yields CASTRTGNTIYF.